The present T cell receptor (beta chain) was sequenced within a study of blood T cell repertoires in COVID-19. In the study overall: From the United States, Italy and Spain came samples of acute and convalescent COVID-19. T cells, B-cell-depleted T cells, or PBMCs provided the cDNA or gDNA that served as material.

This CDR3 has 15 residues. Trimming stripped 1 base from V and 7 bases from J, with 15 bases between. CDR1 and CDR2 from the germline V gene are SGHKS and YYEKEE (reference sequence). Original analysis: Amplification of reference gene primers was used by the study to estimate nucleated cell counts. The repertoire was sequenced with immunoSEQ multiplex PCR; TCRdb's copy has only in-frame clones and lacks some. V and J calls and clone size follow that table, whereas D and trimming were derived from the DNA. The sample has 60,000 to 70,000 clones, nearly 85% seen once. This chain connects TRBV5-5 to TRBJ1-5; D perhaps matches TRBD1 (5 bases). Sequenced material: peripheral blood. The source is a human donor in a cohort sampled during active COVID-19. The CDR3 loop is CASSLFSEGRQPQHF. CDR3 nucleotide sequence: TGTGCCAGCAGCTTGTTCAGTGAGGGGAGGCAGCCCCAGCATTTT.